This T cell receptor beta chain was profiled in a study of blood T cell repertoires in COVID-19 (dated by TCRdb to 2020 to 2022). Concerning the study at large: The collaborator samples originated in the United States, Italy and Spain and spanned the acute and convalescent phases of COVID-19. The samples were drawn from two sources: the first 160 participants of the ongoing ImmuneRACE study, and some 1,300 subjects contributed by 6 global collaborators. Nearly every sample came with metadata listing a de-identified subject ID, COVID-19 status, age in years and sex. The dataset comprised deeply sampled blood TCRbeta repertoires from subjects exposed to, actively infected with, or recovered from COVID-19. Where available, HLA class I and class II types were obtained from metadata supplied by the sample provider rather than from assay-based typing. The prospective study material was composed of cDNA or gDNA derived from T cells, B-cell-depleted T cells, or PBMCs. A freely available public database, intended as a resource for researchers studying the immune response to SARS-CoV-2, is where the repertoires were released. Broad study findings and their caveats: Clinical and demographic metadata were provided uncurated, with the amount varying by source and participant.

TCRbeta CDR3 regions were amplified from genomic DNA using the immunoSEQ Assay, a bias-controlled multiplex PCR. The published analysis was carried out like this. The number of nucleated cells in each sample was estimated from the amplification of reference gene primers within the assay. To quantify the absolute abundance of each unique TCRbeta CDR3 rearrangement, sequence reads were collapsed and filtered. Productive Simpson clonality was computed per sample as the square root of Simpson's diversity index over productive rearrangements. The table comes from immuneACCESS by way of TCRdb, which keeps in-frame sequences with V and J called. Part of the clones is missing from these tables; in studies checked, under half for an unresolved V gene and the rest for unknown reasons. V and J calls and clone size come straight from that table; D and trimming were deduced from the DNA. The table for this sample lists roughly 63,000 clones; about 90% of them were counted only once. More than 1.2% of the sample comes from the top ten.

This clone was seen once. The clone's antigen remains unknown. One base away there is no much larger clone; base qualities are not given. CDR1 and CDR2 were assigned from the germline V gene as SGHTA and FQGTGA. At the junction V is shortened by 2 bases and J by 6 bases; bases outside the gene matches: 11. Reading from cysteine to phenylalanine, the CDR3 counts 17 amino acids. Only CDR3 DNA remains: 51 bases, in frame from the first base. Each collaborating institution followed its own protocols to collect whole blood in K2EDTA tubes. For TCRbeta analysis, collaborator samples were shipped as frozen whole blood, as isolated PBMCs, or as DNA extracted from either sample type.

The TCR comes from a man in his sixties with acute or convalescent COVID-19. The specimen was peripheral blood. The rearrangement combines TRBV7-3 with TRBJ2-1; TRBD2 aligns with 9 central bases. The DNA reads TGTGCCAGCAGCTTACAACAAGGGGCGGGAGGGTTCAATGAGCAGTTCTTC. Translation gives CASSLQQGAGGFNEQFF. Full variable domain (CDR3 extended with the reference TRBV7-3 and TRBJ2-1 proteins): GAGVSQTPSNKVTEKGKYVELRCDPISGHTALYWYRQSLGQGPEFLIYFQGTGAADDSGLPNDRFFAVRPEGSVSTLKIQRTERGDSAVYLCASSLQQGAGGFNEQFFGPGTRLTVL.